The table lists the clone carrying this TCR beta chain with many counts. What it binds is unknown. The germline gives CDR1 MNHNS, CDR2 SASEGT. CDR3 length: 16 amino acids. The ends lost 5 bases at V and 4 bases at J; junction bases unmatched: 12. The data stem from a study of metastatic and nonmetastatic thyroid tumors. Across the whole study: Where malignant and benign thyroid patients were concerned, repertoires were compared across blood and tumor or nodule tissue. Overall study results and limits: Significantly higher TCR beta diversity was reportedly seen in malignant thyroid tumors than benign nodules, in blood and tumor.

Original handling: Building a distant-metastasis classifier for papillary thyroid cancer drew on CDR3 differences across clinicopathological groups. TCRdb re-called the PCR reads through MiXCR. TCRdb, not the original authors, processed these V and J calls. The sample contains over 35,000 clones, 17% of which appear only once. There were no patients who had received any treatment before thyroid surgery. The chain links TRBV6-1 to TRBJ1-1; 8 bases are shared with TRBD1. The source of this sequence is a female donor with papillary thyroid cancer or a benign thyroid nodule (not recorded which). Some clones in this sample may be carry-over from other donors' samples. The sequencing sample was made of tumor tissue. CDR3 region: CASSFGQGRFFTEAFF. The CDR3 bases are TGTGCCAGCAGTTTTGGACAGGGTAGATTTTTCACTGAAGCTTTCTTT.